The present T cell receptor (beta chain) was sequenced within a study of technical replicates of blood from several donors (dated 2017 in TCRdb). Library prep was done by the immunoSEQ multiplex PCR assay. The immuneACCESS repertoire file appears here via TCRdb, limited to in-frame rearrangements. These files lack a portion of the clones; in checked studies, under half of the deficit traces to unresolved V genes, and the cause of the others is not known. This sample has 75,000 to 100,000 clones in its table, and less than 95% of those were observed once. The ten largest account for over 0.25% of the sample. This clone was picked up a small number of times. The antigen it recognizes is unknown. It has no much larger one-base neighbor in the sample; base qualities were not kept. From its cysteine to its phenylalanine, the CDR3 spans 17 amino acids. CDR3 DNA is the only sequence kept; it has 51 bases, read in frame from the first base. Trimming takes 7 bases off V and 4 bases off J; junction bases not matched to a gene: 14. CDR1 is given as LGHNA and CDR2 as YSLEER, both from the germline V gene.

Sequenced sample: T cells isolated from PBMCs. This clonotype was sampled from a human donor in good health. Recombination linked TRBV4-3 to TRBJ2-3; TRBD2 fits 10 bases in the junction. The DNA is TGCGCCAGCACCATCCCGAGCGGGAGGGCCCCCCCAGATACGCAGTATTTT. This is translated as CASTIPSGRAPPDTQYF.